This TCR beta chain is drawn from a study of blood T cell repertoires in COVID-19. Study context: T cells, B-cell-depleted T cells, or PBMCs supplied cDNA or gDNA.

The method was immunoSEQ multiplex PCR; TCRdb's version includes in-frame clones alone and lacks a portion of them. Among more than 150,000 clones, more than 80% were seen once, and the ten largest hold approximately 7.3%. There are 15 residues in the CDR3. From germline, CDR1 is LGHDT and CDR2 YNNKEL (reference sequence). V was clipped by 1 base and J by 6 bases, with 16 bases between them. This clonotype was sampled from a human donor in a cohort sampled during active COVID-19. The genes are TRBV3-1 (or the pseudogene TRBV3-2) and TRBJ2-7; D possibly corresponds to TRBD2 (6 bases). The sequenced sample was peripheral blood. DNA of the CDR3: TGTGCCAGCAGCCAAGCCGGGACTTTTAAAGTCGAGCAGTACTTC. It yields the protein CASSQAGTFKVEQYF.